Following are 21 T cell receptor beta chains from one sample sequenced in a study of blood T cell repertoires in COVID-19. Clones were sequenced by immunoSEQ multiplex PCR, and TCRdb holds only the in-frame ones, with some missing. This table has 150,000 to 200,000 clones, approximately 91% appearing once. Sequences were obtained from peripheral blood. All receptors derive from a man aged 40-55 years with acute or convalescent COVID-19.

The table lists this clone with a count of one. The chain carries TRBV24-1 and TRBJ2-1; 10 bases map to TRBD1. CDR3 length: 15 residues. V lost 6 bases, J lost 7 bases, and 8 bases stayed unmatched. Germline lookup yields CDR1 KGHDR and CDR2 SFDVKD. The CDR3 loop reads CATSQGQGRDNEQFF. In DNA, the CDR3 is TGTGCCACCAGTCAGGGACAGGGGCGTGATAATGAGCAGTTCTTC.

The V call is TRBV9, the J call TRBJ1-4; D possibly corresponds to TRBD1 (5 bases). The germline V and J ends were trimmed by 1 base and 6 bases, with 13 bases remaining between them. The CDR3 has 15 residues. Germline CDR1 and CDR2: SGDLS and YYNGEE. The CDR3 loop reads CASSVSQGLYEKLFF. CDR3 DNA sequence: TGTGCCAGCAGCGTATCTCAGGGACTCTATGAAAAACTGTTTTTT.

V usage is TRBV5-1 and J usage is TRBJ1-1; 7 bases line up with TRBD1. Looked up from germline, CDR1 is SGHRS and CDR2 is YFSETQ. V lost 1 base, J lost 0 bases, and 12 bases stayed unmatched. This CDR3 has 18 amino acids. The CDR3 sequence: CASSLHRDSLGVNTEAFF. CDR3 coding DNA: TGCGCCAGCAGCTTGCACCGGGACAGTTTGGGCGTGAACACTGAAGCTTTCTTT.

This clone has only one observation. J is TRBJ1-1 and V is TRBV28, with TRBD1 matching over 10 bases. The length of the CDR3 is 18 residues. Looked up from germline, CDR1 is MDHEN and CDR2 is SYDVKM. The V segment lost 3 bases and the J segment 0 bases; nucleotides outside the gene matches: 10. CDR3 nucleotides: TGTGCCAGCAGTTTGGTCCCGGGACAGGGGCCCATGAACACTGAAGCTTTCTTT. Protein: CASSLVPGQGPMNTEAFF. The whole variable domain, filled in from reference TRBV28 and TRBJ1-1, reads DVKVTQSSRYLVKRTGEKVFLECVQDMDHENMFWYRQDPGLGLRLIYFSYDVKMKEKGDIPEGYSVSREKKERFSLILESASTNQTSMYLCASSLVPGQGPMNTEAFFGQGTRLTVV.

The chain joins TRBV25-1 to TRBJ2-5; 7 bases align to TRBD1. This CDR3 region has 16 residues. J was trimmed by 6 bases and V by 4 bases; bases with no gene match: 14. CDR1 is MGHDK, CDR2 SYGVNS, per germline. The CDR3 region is CASSGPLITGVQTQYF. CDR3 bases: TGTGCCAGCAGTGGGCCCCTTATTACAGGGGTGCAGACCCAGTACTTC.

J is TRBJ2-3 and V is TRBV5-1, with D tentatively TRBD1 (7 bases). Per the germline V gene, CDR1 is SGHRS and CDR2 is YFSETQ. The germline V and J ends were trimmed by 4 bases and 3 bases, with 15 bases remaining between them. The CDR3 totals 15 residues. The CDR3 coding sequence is TGCGCCAGCAGCCCAGGGGGAGGCGAAACAGATACGCAGTATTTT. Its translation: CASSPGGGETDTQYF.

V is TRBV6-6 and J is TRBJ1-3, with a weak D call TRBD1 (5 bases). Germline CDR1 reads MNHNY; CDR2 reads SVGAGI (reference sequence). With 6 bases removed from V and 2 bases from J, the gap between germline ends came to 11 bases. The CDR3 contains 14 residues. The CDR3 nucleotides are TGTGCCAGCAGCCAGGGTTCCCCTGGAAACACCATATATTTT. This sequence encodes CASSQGSPGNTIYF.

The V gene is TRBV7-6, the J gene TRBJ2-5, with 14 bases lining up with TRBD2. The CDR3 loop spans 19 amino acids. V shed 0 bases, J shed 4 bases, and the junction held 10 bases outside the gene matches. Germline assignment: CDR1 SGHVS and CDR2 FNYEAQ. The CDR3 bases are TGTGCCAGCAGCTTAGCGCCACCGACTAGCGGGGGGGCCGGAGAGACCCAGTACTTC. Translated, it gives CASSLAPPTSGGAGETQYF.

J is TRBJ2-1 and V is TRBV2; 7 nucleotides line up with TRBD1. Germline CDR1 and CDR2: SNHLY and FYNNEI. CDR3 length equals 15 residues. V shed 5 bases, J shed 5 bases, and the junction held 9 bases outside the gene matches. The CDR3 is CASSQRPGQNNEQFF. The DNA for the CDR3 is TGTGCCAGCAGTCAGCGACCGGGACAGAACAATGAGCAGTTCTTC. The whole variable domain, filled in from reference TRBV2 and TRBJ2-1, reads EPEVTQTPSHQVTQMGQEVILRCVPISNHLYFYWYRQILGQKVEFLVSFYNNEISEKSEIFDDQFSVERPDGSNFTLKIRSTKLEDSAMYFCASSQRPGQNNEQFFGPGTRLTVL.

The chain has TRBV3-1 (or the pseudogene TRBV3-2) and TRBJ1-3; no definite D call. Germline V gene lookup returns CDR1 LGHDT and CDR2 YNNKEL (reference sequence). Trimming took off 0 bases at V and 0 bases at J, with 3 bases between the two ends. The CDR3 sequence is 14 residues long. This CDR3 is CASSQDSSGNTIYF. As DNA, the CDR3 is TGTGCCAGCAGCCAAGACAGCTCTGGAAACACCATATATTTT.

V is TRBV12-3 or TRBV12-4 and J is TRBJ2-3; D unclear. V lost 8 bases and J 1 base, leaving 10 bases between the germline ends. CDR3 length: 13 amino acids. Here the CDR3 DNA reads TGTGCCAGCTCCCCCCTCCGCACAGATACGCAGTATTTT. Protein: CASSPLRTDTQYF.

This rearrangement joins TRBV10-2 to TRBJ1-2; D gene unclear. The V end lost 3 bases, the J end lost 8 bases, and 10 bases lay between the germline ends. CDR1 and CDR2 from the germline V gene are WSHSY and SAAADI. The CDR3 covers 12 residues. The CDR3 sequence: CASSELGGGYTF. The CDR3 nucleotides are TGCGCCAGCAGTGAATTGGGAGGAGGCTACACCTTC.

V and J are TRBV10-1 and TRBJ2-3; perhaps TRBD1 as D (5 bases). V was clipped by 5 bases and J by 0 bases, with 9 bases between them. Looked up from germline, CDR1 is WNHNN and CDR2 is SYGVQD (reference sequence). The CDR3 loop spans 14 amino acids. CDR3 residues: CASSKQASTDTQYF. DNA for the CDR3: TGCGCCAGCAGTAAACAGGCCAGCACAGATACGCAGTATTTT.

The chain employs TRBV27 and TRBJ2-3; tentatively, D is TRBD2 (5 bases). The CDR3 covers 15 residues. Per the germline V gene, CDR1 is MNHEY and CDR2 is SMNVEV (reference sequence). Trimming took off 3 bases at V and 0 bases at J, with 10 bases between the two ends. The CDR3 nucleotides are TGTGCCAGCAGTTTCGAGGGCCGCAGCACAGATACGCAGTATTTT. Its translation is CASSFEGRSTDTQYF.

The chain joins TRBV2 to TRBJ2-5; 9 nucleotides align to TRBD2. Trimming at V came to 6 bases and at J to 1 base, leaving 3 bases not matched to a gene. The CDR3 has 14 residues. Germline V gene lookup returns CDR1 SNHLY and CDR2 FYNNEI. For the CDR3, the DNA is TGTGCCAGCAGCCAGCGGGGGGTCCAAGAGACCCAGTACTTC. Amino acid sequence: CASSQRGVQETQYF. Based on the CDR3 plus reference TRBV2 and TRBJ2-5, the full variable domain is EPEVTQTPSHQVTQMGQEVILRCVPISNHLYFYWYRQILGQKVEFLVSFYNNEISEKSEIFDDQFSVERPDGSNFTLKIRSTKLEDSAMYFCASSQRGVQETQYFGPGTRLLVL.

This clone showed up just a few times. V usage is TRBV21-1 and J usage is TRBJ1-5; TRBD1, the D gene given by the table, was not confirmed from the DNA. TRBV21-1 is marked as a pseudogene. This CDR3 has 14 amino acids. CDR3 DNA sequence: TGTGCCAGCAGCTCCACAGGGAACAATCAGCCCCAGCATTTT. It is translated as CASSSTGNNQPQHF.

The CDR3 nucleotides are TGTGCCAGCAGCCCGGGACAGGGCCGGCACGAGCAGTACTTC. This gives the protein CASSPGQGRHEQYF. The chain has TRBV4-2 and TRBJ2-7; 9 positions match TRBD1. Germline V lookup: CDR1 LGHNA, CDR2 YNFKEQ. J gave up 5 bases and V 4 bases, and 6 bases lay outside the gene matches. The CDR3 has 14 residues.

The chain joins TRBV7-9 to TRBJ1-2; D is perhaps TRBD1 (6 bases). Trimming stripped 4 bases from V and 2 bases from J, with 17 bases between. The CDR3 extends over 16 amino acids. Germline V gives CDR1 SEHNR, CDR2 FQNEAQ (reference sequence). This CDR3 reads CASSYGTLSSNYGYTF. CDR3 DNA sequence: TGTGCCAGCAGCTACGGGACACTCAGTAGCAACTATGGCTACACCTTC.

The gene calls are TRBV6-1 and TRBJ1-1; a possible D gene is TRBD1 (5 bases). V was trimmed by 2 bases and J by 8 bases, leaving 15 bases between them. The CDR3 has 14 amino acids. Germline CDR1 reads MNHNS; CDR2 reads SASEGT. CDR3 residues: CASSEYHGGIEAFF. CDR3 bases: TGTGCCAGCAGTGAATATCATGGGGGGATAGAAGCTTTCTTT.

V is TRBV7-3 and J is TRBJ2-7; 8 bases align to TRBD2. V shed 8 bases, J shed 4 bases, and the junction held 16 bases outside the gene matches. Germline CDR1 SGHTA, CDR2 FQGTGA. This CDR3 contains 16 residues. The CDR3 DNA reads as TGTGCCAGCGGGCTGGAGGGTGGTAGCGGGGAGTACGAGCAGTACTTC. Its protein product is CASGLEGGSGEYEQYF.

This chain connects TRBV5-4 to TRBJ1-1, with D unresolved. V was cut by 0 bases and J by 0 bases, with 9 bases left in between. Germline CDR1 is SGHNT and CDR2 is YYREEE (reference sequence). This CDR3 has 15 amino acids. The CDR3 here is CASSLVAGMNTEAFF. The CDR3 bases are TGTGCCAGCAGCTTGGTCGCGGGTATGAACACTGAAGCTTTCTTT.